This T cell receptor (beta chain) originates from a study of tumor and adjacent non-tumor tissue in lung cancer. The overall study: The cohort had around twelve adenocarcinoma, 2 squamous cell and 1 small cell patients. Each sample yielded approximately 4.2 million productive TCRbeta reads on average.

The library came from three nested PCR rounds adapted from ARM-PCR protocols. One entry per CDR3 protein results from TCRdb running MiXCR on the multiplex PCR reads. The repertoire includes fewer than 90,000 distinct CDR3 sequences, under 80% of them detected once, and around a fifth sits in the top ten. Study-wide findings and caveats: Top 100 clones took a larger repertoire share in normal lung. TCR diversity was significantly greater in tumor than normal lung tissue.

The template was RNA from unsorted bulk tissue. More than 3 cm separated this lung sample from the edge of the tumor. In its sample, this clonotype was seen a few times. As yet, its antigen is unknown. A much larger clone differs from this one at a single base, so this may be a read error. The CDR3 loop spans 14 amino acids. With 8 bases removed from V and 1 base from J, the gap between germline ends came to 14 bases. Germline V gene lookup returns CDR1 SEHNR and CDR2 FQNEAQ (reference sequence). Sequencing used distant non-tumor lung tissue. The chain has TRBV7-9 and TRBJ2-5, with unresolved D. The receptor was isolated from a woman aged 50 to 60 with non-small cell lung cancer. The CDR3 DNA sequence: TGTGCCAGCCGGCCCAGCGAGTCCCAAGAGACCCAGTACTTC. It specifies CASRPSESQETQYF.